The 5 T cell receptor beta chains reported below all come from one sample, sequenced in a study of blood T cell repertoires in COVID-19. Sequencing was performed with immunoSEQ multiplex PCR; in TCRdb, only in-frame clones are kept and a portion is missing. The top ten hold about 3.3% of the sample, which has tens of thousands of clones, less than 80% seen once. The sequencing sample was made of peripheral blood. The receptor set was obtained from a man aged 55-75 years with acute or convalescent COVID-19.

The V call is TRBV30, the J call TRBJ2-1; 8 positions match TRBD1. The V and J ends lost 2 bases and 0 bases, in that order; junction bases with no gene match: 6. Looked up from germline, CDR1 is GTSNPN and CDR2 is SVGIG (reference sequence). The CDR3 is 16 amino acids. CDR3 DNA: TGTGCCTGGAGTCGCAGAGACAGGGGCTCCTACAATGAGCAGTTCTTC. It is translated as CAWSRRDRGSYNEQFF.

The chain couples TRBV11-2 to TRBJ2-1; 12 bases agree with TRBD2. Trimming at V came to 4 bases and at J to 1 base, leaving 5 bases not matched to a gene. CDR1 and CDR2 (germline): SGHAT, FQNNGV. This CDR3 is 17 amino acids long. CDR3 DNA: TGTGCCAGCAGCTCATCGACTAGCGGGGGTTCCTACAATGAGCAGTTCTTC. This gives the protein CASSSSTSGGSYNEQFF.

The gene calls are TRBV4-1 and TRBJ2-6, with 7 bases aligning to TRBD1. The CDR3 totals 19 residues. Germline V CDR1 and CDR2: MGHRA, YSYEKL. Trimming at V came to 0 bases and at J to 0 bases, leaving 8 bases not matched to a gene. The CDR3 region has the DNA TGCGCCAGCAGCCAAGAAGGGGCAGGGGGATACTCTGGGGCCAACGTCCTGACTTTC. Residues: CASSQEGAGGYSGANVLTF.

V is TRBV4-2 and J is TRBJ1-2, with a tentative D call TRBD1 (6 bases). V was pared by 0 bases and J by 7 bases, with 18 bases between. This CDR3 is 16 amino acids long. Per germline, CDR1 LGHNA and CDR2 YNFKEQ. CDR3 sequence: CASSQDRSGQMPGYTF. The CDR3 nucleotides are TGTGCCAGCAGCCAAGATCGGAGCGGACAGATGCCTGGCTACACCTTC.

This clone was seen once. The rearrangement uses TRBV6-1 and TRBJ2-5; D may be TRBD2 (5 bases). The CDR3 consists of 15 residues. The V gene's germline CDR1 is MNHNS and CDR2 SASEGT. The V end was cut by 0 bases, the J end by 0 bases, with 8 bases between. In DNA, the CDR3 is TGTGCCAGCAGTGAAGCGACCGGGAACCAAGAGACCCAGTACTTC. Its translation is CASSEATGNQETQYF.